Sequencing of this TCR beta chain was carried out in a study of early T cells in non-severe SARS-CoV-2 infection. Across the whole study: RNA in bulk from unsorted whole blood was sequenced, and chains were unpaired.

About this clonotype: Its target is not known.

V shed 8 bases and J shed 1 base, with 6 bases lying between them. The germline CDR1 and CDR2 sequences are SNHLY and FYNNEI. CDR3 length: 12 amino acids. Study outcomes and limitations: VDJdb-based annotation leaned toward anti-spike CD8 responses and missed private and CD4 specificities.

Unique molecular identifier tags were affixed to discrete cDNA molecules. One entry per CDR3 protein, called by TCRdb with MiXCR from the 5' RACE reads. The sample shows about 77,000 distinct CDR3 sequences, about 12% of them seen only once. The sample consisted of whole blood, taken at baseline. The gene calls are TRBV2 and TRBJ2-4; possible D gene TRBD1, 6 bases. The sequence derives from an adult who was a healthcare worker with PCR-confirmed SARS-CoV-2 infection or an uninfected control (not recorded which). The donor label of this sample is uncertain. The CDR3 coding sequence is TGTGCCAGCGGGGGCGCCAAAAACATTCAGTACTTC. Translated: CASGGAKNIQYF.